This is a list of T cell receptor beta chains from one sample in a study of shared clonotypes between healthy human individuals. Clones were read by immunoSEQ multiplex PCR, and TCRdb kept only the in-frame ones, dropping some. The data hold approximately 470,000 clones, with around 73% observed a single time. The sequencing input was PBMCs. The source is a woman in her thirties or forties in good health. Some clones in this sample may be carry-over from other donors' samples. Each CDR3 is given with its conserved first and last residue. The order of the fields is CDR3 DNA, CDR3 protein, clone size, J gene, V gene, D gene. D genes are given only for firm matches. Clone size is shown for a subset of rows, as once, few, many or a class of expanded clone.

TGTGCCAGCAGCCCACCTGGTGGATACGGGGAGCTGTTTTTT	CASSPPGGYGELFF	.	TRBJ2-2	TRBV7-3	.
TGTGCCAGCAGTCTTGACAGGGTGGTTTTTGTAGCAGATACGCAGTATTTT	CASSLDRVVFVADTQYF	.	TRBJ2-3	TRBV28	TRBD1
TGTGCCAGCAGCCAAGAGGGAGGGGCCACCTACGAGCAGTACTTC	CASSQEGGATYEQYF	.	TRBJ2-7	TRBV4-2	TRBD2
TGCGCCAGCAGCCAATGGGGGCTTAATGAAAAACTGTTTTTT	CASSQWGLNEKLFF	once	TRBJ1-4	TRBV4-1	.
TGTGCCAGCAGCTTATGGGACTCAGAGAACACTGAAGCTTTCTTT	CASSLWDSENTEAFF	.	TRBJ1-1	TRBV7-6	.
TGTGCCAGTACCCCAAGCTCCTACGAGCAGTACTTC	CASTPSSYEQYF	.	TRBJ2-7	TRBV2	.
TGCACCAGCAGCCAAGATAGGCGCCTCAGCACAGATACGCAGTATTTT	CTSSQDRRLSTDTQYF	.	TRBJ2-3	TRBV1	.
TGTGCCAGCAGCTACCGGGACAGCGATGAAAAACTGTTTTTT	CASSYRDSDEKLFF	.	TRBJ1-4	TRBV7-2	TRBD1
TGCAGCGTTGTAAGAGGGACCACCGGGGAGCTGTTTTTT	CSVVRGTTGELFF	few	TRBJ2-2	TRBV29-1	.
TGTGCCAGCAGCTTAGTGGGGACTAGCGAAAACAATGAGCAGTTCTTC	CASSLVGTSENNEQFF	.	TRBJ2-1	TRBV7-3	TRBD2
TGTGCCAGCAGCTTATACAGGACGAACACTGAAGCTTTCTTT	CASSLYRTNTEAFF	few	TRBJ1-1	TRBV7-3	.
TGTGCCAGCAGCTTAGCCCCGGGGTTCTCCTACGAGCAGTACTTC	CASSLAPGFSYEQYF	.	TRBJ2-7	TRBV7-2	.
TGTGCCAGCAGCGCCACAGTGGATAATTCACCCCTCCACTTT	CASSATVDNSPLHF	.	TRBJ1-6	TRBV7-9	.
TGCGCCAGCAGCTACACCCCAGGACAGGGGAATCAGCCCCAGCATTTT	CASSYTPGQGNQPQHF	.	TRBJ1-5	TRBV10-2	TRBD1
TGTGCCAGCAGCGGCTACAGGGCCAAGGACACCGGGGAGCTGTTTTTT	CASSGYRAKDTGELFF	.	TRBJ2-2	TRBV9	.
TGTGCCAGCTCACCAGGGCGGGAGCTGTCCAATGAGCAGTTCTTC	CASSPGRELSNEQFF	.	TRBJ2-1	TRBV18	TRBD2
TGCGCCAGCAGGATGGATAGCGGGAGTAGTCCTAATTTCCTACAGAATGAGCAGTTCTTC	CASRMDSGSSPNFLQNEQFF	.	TRBJ2-1	TRBV4-1	TRBD2
TGCGCCAGCAGCTTGGCCGGCGCAGGGGAGATTCCTGGAAACATTCAGTACTTC	CASSLAGAGEIPGNIQYF	.	TRBJ2-4	TRBV5-1	.
TGTGCCAGCAGACCGCAGGAGGTCTATGGCTACACCTTC	CASRPQEVYGYTF	once	TRBJ1-2	TRBV6-5	.
TGTGCCTGGAGTGTAGGGGCAGGGGCTGGAAACACCATATATTTT	CAWSVGAGAGNTIYF	once	TRBJ1-3	TRBV30	.
TGCGCCAGCAGCTTGAAGCGGGAAATGAATGAGCAGTTCTTC	CASSLKREMNEQFF	few	TRBJ2-1	TRBV5-1	TRBD2
TGTGCCAGCAGCCCACGCCCGGTGGTGGGAGCGGGTCGCGGCGGGGAGCTGTTTTTT	CASSPRPVVGAGRGGELFF	.	TRBJ2-2	TRBV9	.
TGTGCCAGTAAATTTCGGGGGTCCGAGCAGTACTTC	CASKFRGSEQYF	.	TRBJ2-7	TRBV27	.
TGTGCTAGTGGTTTCTCCCCAGGGAACCTTATAACTGAAGCTTTCTTT	CASGFSPGNLITEAFF	.	TRBJ1-1	TRBV12-5	.
TGCAGCGTTAACAGGGTGGATGAGCAGTTCTTC	CSVNRVDEQFF	once	TRBJ2-1	TRBV29-1	.
TGTGCCTGGAGCGGCAACACCGGGGAGCTGTTTTTT	CAWSGNTGELFF	.	TRBJ2-2	TRBV30	.
TGCGCCAGCAGCTTCTGGGTAGACAATGAGCAGTTCTTC	CASSFWVDNEQFF	.	TRBJ2-1	TRBV5-1	.
TGTGCCAGCAGCGTAGGACTAGCGGGGGGAACCTACGAGCAGTACTTC	CASSVGLAGGTYEQYF	.	TRBJ2-7	TRBV9	TRBD2
TGTGCCAGCAGCTTATGGGGGAGGGCCATGGATACGCAGTATTTT	CASSLWGRAMDTQYF	.	TRBJ2-3	TRBV7-6	TRBD2
TGTGCCAGCAGTTTAGATGGCCGGTACTCCGAGCAGTACTTC	CASSLDGRYSEQYF	.	TRBJ2-7	TRBV27	.
TGTGCCAGCTCACCATGGCTGCACCGGGACAGAGCTGAAGTTTTCTTT	CASSPWLHRDRAEVFF	once	TRBJ1-1	TRBV18	TRBD1
TGTGCCAGCAGCTTGCGACGACAGGCCTACGAGCAGTACTTC	CASSLRRQAYEQYF	.	TRBJ2-7	TRBV5-5	.
TGCAGCGTTATAGGGATGGGGGAGACCCAGTACTTC	CSVIGMGETQYF	.	TRBJ2-5	TRBV29-1	.
TGCGCCAGCAGCTTGGCGCCCCTAGTCACCCGGGCCGGGGAGCTGTTTTTT	CASSLAPLVTRAGELFF	.	TRBJ2-2	TRBV5-1	.
TGTGCCAGCCTGGGACTCCGCTCTGGAAACACCATATATTTT	CASLGLRSGNTIYF	.	TRBJ1-3	TRBV2	.
TGTGCCAGCAGCCCCCTGACACAAGGGGATCAGCCCCAGCATTTT	CASSPLTQGDQPQHF	.	TRBJ1-5	TRBV28	.
TGTGCCAGCAGTTCCGATAGCGGAGGAAAGACCGGGGGGTATTTT	CASSSDSGGKTGGYF	.	TRBJ2-3	TRBV6-5	.
TGTGCCTGGAGCGCCTCCAGATCGGTTACTGAAGCTTTCTTT	CAWSASRSVTEAFF	few	TRBJ1-1	TRBV30	.
TGTGCCAGCAGTGAAACGGTCTATAATGAAAAACTGTTTTTT	CASSETVYNEKLFF	.	TRBJ1-4	TRBV6-1	.
TGTGCCAGTAGTGGGCGTATCTCCTACGAGCAGTACTTC	CASSGRISYEQYF	.	TRBJ2-7	TRBV19	.
TGTGCCAGCGGCTTACTTAGCGGGAGGGCCTCCGAGCAGTACTTC	CASGLLSGRASEQYF	.	TRBJ2-7	TRBV5-6	TRBD2
TGTGCCAGCAGCTTCACTAGCGATTCCACAGATACGCAGTATTTT	CASSFTSDSTDTQYF	.	TRBJ2-3	TRBV7-9	TRBD2
TGTGCCAGCAGCAAGGGACAGGGGGCAAATCAGCCCCAGCATTTT	CASSKGQGANQPQHF	.	TRBJ1-5	TRBV5-8	TRBD1
TGTGCCAGCAGTTTATCGGACCCGTTCGCGAACACCGGGGAGCTGTTTTTT	CASSLSDPFANTGELFF	.	TRBJ2-2	TRBV27	.
TGTGCCAGCAGCTCCCCGACTAGCGGGAGGGCGGGGGCGCAGTATTTT	CASSSPTSGRAGAQYF	.	TRBJ2-3	TRBV11-2	TRBD2
TGTGCCAGCAGTCTCGGACAGGTTGGAGCTTTCTTT	CASSLGQVGAFF	.	TRBJ1-1	TRBV28	TRBD1
TGTGCCTGGTCAGGGCCTTTGGGAGCTAATGAAAAACTGTTTTTT	CAWSGPLGANEKLFF	.	TRBJ1-4	TRBV30	.
TGTGCCAGCAGTTTCGGAACTAGCGGGAGCAATGAGCAGTTCTTC	CASSFGTSGSNEQFF	.	TRBJ2-1	TRBV7-3	TRBD2
TGTGCCACCAGCAGGGACCCCTATATGAACACTGAAGCTTTCTTT	CATSRDPYMNTEAFF	once	TRBJ1-1	TRBV15	.
TGTGCCAGCAGCTTAACCTTCCGACTAGGCGGGAGCTCGTACGAGCAGTACTTC	CASSLTFRLGGSSYEQYF	.	TRBJ2-7	TRBV5-4	TRBD2
TGTGCCAGCGAGGAAGAGTCTAGCAATCAGCCCCAGCATTTT	CASEEESSNQPQHF	.	TRBJ1-5	TRBV28	.
TGTGCCAGCAGCCGTAGCGGGGGGCCTTACAATGAGCAGTTCTTC	CASSRSGGPYNEQFF	.	TRBJ2-1	TRBV7-2	TRBD2
TGTGCCAGTAGTCCGACAGGGGAAGGCGAGCAGTACTTC	CASSPTGEGEQYF	.	TRBJ2-7	TRBV19	TRBD1
TGCGCCAGCAGCATCAAAGAAAACACTGAAGCTTTCTTT	CASSIKENTEAFF	.	TRBJ1-1	TRBV5-1	.
TGTGCCAGCGACACTAGCGGGAGAGCGTACGAGCAGTACTTC	CASDTSGRAYEQYF	.	TRBJ2-7	TRBV28	TRBD2
TGTGCCTGGAGTAGAGGACGGGAAGCTTTCTTT	CAWSRGREAFF	.	TRBJ1-1	TRBV30	.
TGTGCCAGCTGGAGCGACTATCCCTACGAGCAGTACTTC	CASWSDYPYEQYF	.	TRBJ2-7	TRBV28	.
TGTGCCAGTACCTTGCAGCGGGACACAGATACGCAGTATTTT	CASTLQRDTDTQYF	.	TRBJ2-3	TRBV19	TRBD2
TGTGCCAGCAGTGAAGGAGGACAGACATACGAGCAGTACTTC	CASSEGGQTYEQYF	.	TRBJ2-7	TRBV2	.
TGTGCCAGCTCACCTTCATGGACGTCCGAGCAGTACTTC	CASSPSWTSEQYF	.	TRBJ2-7	TRBV18	.